One and the same sample provided the 9 T cell receptor beta chains below, sequenced in a study of OX40 agonist ivuxolimab in advanced cancers. This table comes from immunoSEQ multiplex PCR, and its TCRdb copy is limited to in-frame clones, with some not included. The sample has around 37,000 clones, 75% to 85% seen once; the top ten hold 15% to 20%. This specimen consisted of CD4+ or CD8+ T cells sorted from blood, obtained in a trial of the OX40 agonist ivuxolimab. These receptors were obtained from an adult with an advanced solid tumor such as melanoma, head and neck, liver or kidney cancer.

V and J are TRBV10-2 and TRBJ1-5; D is undetermined. CDR1 and CDR2 from the germline V gene are WSHSY and SAAADI. This CDR3 has 15 amino acids. V was pared by 1 base and J by 0 bases, with 7 bases between. CDR3 DNA: TGCGCCAGCAGTGAGTGGAGCCATAGCAATCAGCCCCAGCATTTT. This encodes CASSEWSHSNQPQHF.

The genes are TRBV7-3 and TRBJ2-3, with TRBD2 matching over 7 bases. CDR3 length equals 14 residues. In germline, CDR1 is SGHTA, CDR2 FQGTGA. Trimming cost V 5 bases and J 2 bases; bases outside gene matches: 4. The CDR3 DNA reads TGTGCCAGCAGCCACGGGAGGACCACAGATACGCAGTATTTT. It specifies CASSHGRTTDTQYF. The whole variable domain, remainder taken from reference TRBV7-3 and TRBJ2-3, is GAGVSQTPSNKVTEKGKYVELRCDPISGHTALYWYRQSLGQGPEFLIYFQGTGAADDSGLPNDRFFAVRPEGSVSTLKIQRTERGDSAVYLCASSHGRTTDTQYFGPGTRLTVL.

V gene TRBV19 combines with J gene TRBJ2-7; weak D call: TRBD1 (5 bases). Trimming shortened V by 7 bases and J by 5 bases, and 9 bases separated the two germline ends. The CDR3 extends over 11 amino acids. The V gene's germline CDR1 is LNHDA and CDR2 SQIVND (reference sequence). In nucleotides, the CDR3 is TGTGCCAGTACTGACAGTGACGAGCAGTACTTC. Amino acids: CASTDSDEQYF.

The count of this clone is one. V is TRBV7-2 and J is TRBJ2-7; weak D call: TRBD2 (6 bases). The germline V and J ends were trimmed by 6 bases and 4 bases, with 16 bases remaining between them. CDR3 length: 14 residues. Germline CDR1 SGHTA, CDR2 FQGNSA. This CDR3 is CASSYGLKGYEQYF. In nucleotides, the CDR3 is TGTGCCAGCAGTTATGGACTAAAGGGGTACGAGCAGTACTTC. Variable domain in full (rest from reference TRBV7-2 and TRBJ2-7): GAGVSQSPSNKVTEKGKDVELRCDPISGHTALYWYRQSLGQGLEFLIYFQGNSAPDKSGLPSDRFSAERTGGSVSTLTIQRTQQEDSAVYLCASSYGLKGYEQYFGPGTRLTVT.

The chain couples TRBV6-1 to TRBJ2-2; TRBD2 matches at 7 bases. From germline, CDR1 is MNHNS and CDR2 SASEGT. Trimming cost V 6 bases and J 3 bases; bases outside gene matches: 7. CDR3 size: 15 residues. This chain's CDR3 is CASRSGLVDTGELFF. The CDR3, as DNA: TGTGCCAGCAGGAGCGGACTAGTTGACACCGGGGAGCTGTTTTTT.

The V gene is TRBV12-5, the J gene TRBJ2-1; 7 bases are shared with TRBD1. After removal of 6 bases from V and 10 bases from J, the junction contained 12 bases not matched to a gene. The length of the CDR3 is 14 residues. Germline values: CDR1 LGHNT, CDR2 FRNRAP. In DNA form, the CDR3 reads TGTGCTAGTGGCCGGTCGGGACAGAACCCCGAGCAGTTCTTC. This encodes CASGRSGQNPEQFF.

The chain carries TRBV5-8 and TRBJ1-1; D gene uncertain. The CDR3 covers 13 residues. The V and J ends lost 4 bases and 4 bases respectively, with 11 bases between them. The germline V gene has CDR1 SGHTS and CDR2 YDEGEE. CDR3 residues: CASSRGTRTEAFF. The CDR3 region has the DNA TGTGCCAGCAGCCGCGGCACCCGCACTGAAGCTTTCTTT.

The chain uses TRBV29-1 and TRBJ1-2; D is unresolved. Germline CDR1 SQVTM, CDR2 ANQGSEA. Trimming shortened V by 3 bases and J by 1 base, and 9 bases separated the two germline ends. The length of the CDR3 is 13 residues. The CDR3 sequence: CSVERRDNYGYTF. The CDR3 DNA reads as TGCAGCGTTGAGAGAAGGGATAACTATGGCTACACCTTC.

This clone was counted only a few times. The chain has TRBV19 and TRBJ1-2; possible D gene TRBD1, 6 bases. The CDR3 length is 16 residues. Germline V CDR1 and CDR2: LNHDA, SQIVND (reference sequence). V was pared by 6 bases and J by 4 bases, with 21 bases between. CDR3 sequence reads: CASRESSGTFVYGYTF. The DNA of the CDR3 is TGTGCCAGTAGGGAATCCTCCGGGACATTTGTCTATGGCTACACCTTC.